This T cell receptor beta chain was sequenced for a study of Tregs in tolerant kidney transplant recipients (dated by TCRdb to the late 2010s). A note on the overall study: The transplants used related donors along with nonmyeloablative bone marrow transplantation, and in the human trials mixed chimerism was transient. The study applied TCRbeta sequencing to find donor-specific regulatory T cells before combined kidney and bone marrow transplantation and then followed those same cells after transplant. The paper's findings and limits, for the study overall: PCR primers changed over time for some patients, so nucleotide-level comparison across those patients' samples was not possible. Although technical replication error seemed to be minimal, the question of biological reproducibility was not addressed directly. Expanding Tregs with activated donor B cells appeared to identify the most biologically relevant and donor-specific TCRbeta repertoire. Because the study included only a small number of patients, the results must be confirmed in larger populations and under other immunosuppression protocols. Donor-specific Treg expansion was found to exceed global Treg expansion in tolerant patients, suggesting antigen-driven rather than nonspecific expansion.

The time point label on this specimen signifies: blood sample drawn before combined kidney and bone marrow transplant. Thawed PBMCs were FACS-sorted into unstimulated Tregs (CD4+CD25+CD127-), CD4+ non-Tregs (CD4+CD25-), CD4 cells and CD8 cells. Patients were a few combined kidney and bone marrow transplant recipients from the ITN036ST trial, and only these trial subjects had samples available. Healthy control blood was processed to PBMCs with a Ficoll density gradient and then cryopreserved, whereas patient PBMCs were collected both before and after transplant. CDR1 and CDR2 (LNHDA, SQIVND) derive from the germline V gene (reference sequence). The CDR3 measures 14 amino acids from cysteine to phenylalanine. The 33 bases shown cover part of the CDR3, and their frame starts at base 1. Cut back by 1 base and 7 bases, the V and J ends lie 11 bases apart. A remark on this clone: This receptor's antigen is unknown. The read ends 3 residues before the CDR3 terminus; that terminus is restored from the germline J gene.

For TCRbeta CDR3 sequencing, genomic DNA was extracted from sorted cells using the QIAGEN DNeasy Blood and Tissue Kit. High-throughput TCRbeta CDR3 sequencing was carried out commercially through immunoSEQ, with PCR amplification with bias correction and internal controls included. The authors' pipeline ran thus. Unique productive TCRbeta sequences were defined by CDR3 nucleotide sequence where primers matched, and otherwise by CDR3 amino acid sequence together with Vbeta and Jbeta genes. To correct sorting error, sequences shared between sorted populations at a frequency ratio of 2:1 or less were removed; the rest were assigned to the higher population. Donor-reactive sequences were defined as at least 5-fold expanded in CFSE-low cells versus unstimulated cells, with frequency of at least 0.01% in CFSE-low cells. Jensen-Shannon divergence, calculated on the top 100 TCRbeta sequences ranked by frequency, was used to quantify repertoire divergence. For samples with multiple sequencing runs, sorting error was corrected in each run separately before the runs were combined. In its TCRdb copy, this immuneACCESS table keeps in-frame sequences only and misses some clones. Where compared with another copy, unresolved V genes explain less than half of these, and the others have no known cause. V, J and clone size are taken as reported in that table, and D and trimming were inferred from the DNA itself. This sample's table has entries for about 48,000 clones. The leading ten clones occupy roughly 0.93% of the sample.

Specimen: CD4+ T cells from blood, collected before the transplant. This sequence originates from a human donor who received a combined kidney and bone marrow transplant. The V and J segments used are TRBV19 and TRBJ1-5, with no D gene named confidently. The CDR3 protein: CASSIGQARQPQHF. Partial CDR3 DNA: TGTGCCAGTAGTATAGGGCAGGCGAGGCAGCCC.